The entry that follows covers one T cell receptor (beta chain) sequence. Method: immunoSEQ multiplex PCR; TCRdb's copy keeps in-frame clones and lacks some. The data hold 120,000 to 150,000 clones, with roughly 81% observed a single time. There are 17 residues in the CDR3. CDR1 and CDR2 from the germline V gene are ENHRY and SYGVKD. The junction had 6 bases not matched to a gene; V was cut back by 0 bases and J by 5 bases. These data come from a study of blood T cell repertoires in COVID-19. Study background: The United States, Italy and Spain supplied acute and convalescent COVID-19 samples.

Sample: peripheral blood. V is TRBV10-3 and J is TRBJ2-3, with 12 bases matching TRBD1. This clonotype was obtained from a human donor with acute or convalescent COVID-19. The donor label of this sample is uncertain. CDR3 bases: TGTGCCATCAGTGAGTCACAGGGACAGGGGGCATTAGATACGCAGTATTTT. It translates to CAISESQGQGALDTQYF.